The 5 T cell receptor beta chains reported below all come from one sample, sequenced in a study of T cell repertoires in cytomegalovirus infection. Their cognate antigens are unknown. TCRdb passed the reads through MiXCR, listing each CDR3 protein once. The table includes about 160,000 distinct CDR3 sequences, about 20% detected once. Sample: CD8+ T cells from cultured PBMCs, taken from culture after CMV antigen stimulation. These receptor sequences come from a human donor in good health (CMV status not recorded). Some clones in this sample may be carry-over from other donors' samples.

The chain recombines TRBV12-3 or TRBV12-4 with TRBJ2-1; D perhaps matches TRBD1 (8 bases). The CDR3 extends over 15 amino acids. The germline V and J ends were trimmed by 6 bases and 5 bases, with 17 bases remaining between them. The CDR3 nucleotides read TGTGCCAGCAGCCAGAGACAGGGGAGGGACAATGAGCAGTTCTTC. This gives the protein CASSQRQGRDNEQFF.

The V call is TRBV6-2 or TRBV6-3, the J call TRBJ2-1, with D maybe TRBD1 (6 bases). Trimming shortened V by 4 bases and J by 4 bases, and 14 bases separated the two germline ends. Germline CDR1 MNHEY, CDR2 SVGEGT. The CDR3 is 15 residues long. The CDR3 spells CASSSRTDSYNEQFF. The CDR3 DNA is TGTGCCAGCAGTTCTCGAACGGACAGTTACAATGAGCAGTTCTTC.

The chain carries TRBV6-5 and TRBJ1-2; D call uncertain. This CDR3 is built from 14 residues. Germline V gene lookup returns CDR1 MNHEY and CDR2 SVGAGI. The V gene lost 6 bases and the J gene lost 2 bases, with 13 bases spanning the gap. As DNA, the CDR3 is TGTGCCAGCAGCTCCCCGACCGGGAACTATGGCTACACCTTC. Protein product: CASSSPTGNYGYTF.

A single count supports this clonotype. One end of the junction fails to match germline, which may point to a read error. The rearrangement links TRBV28 to TRBJ1-5; D is ambiguous. The CDR3 loop spans 13 amino acids. CDR1 and CDR2 (germline): MDHEN, SYDVKM. CDR3 protein: CASSLEGYQPQLF. In DNA, the CDR3 is TGTGCCAGCAGTTTGGAGGGCTATCAGCCCCAGCTTTTT.

In its sample, this clonotype is medium-sized. The chain recombines TRBV7-6 with TRBJ2-7; possible D gene TRBD1, 5 bases. The CDR3 sequence is 12 residues long. The germline V and J ends were trimmed by 4 bases and 6 bases, with 10 bases remaining between them. Germline V lookup: CDR1 SGHVS, CDR2 FNYEAQ. This chain's CDR3 is CASSSGHVEQYF. CDR3 in DNA: TGTGCCAGCAGCTCTGGACATGTCGAGCAGTACTTC.